The next 2 T cell receptor beta chains were all read from a single sample in a study of T-cell reconstitution after alpha-beta-depleted transplantation in children. Preparation of the TCRbeta library used unique molecular identifiers. TCRdb independently ran MiXCR on the PCR reads; one entry per CDR3 protein. This table has fewer than 700,000 distinct CDR3 sequences, around 13% appearing once. Sequenced here: PBMCs, mostly from graft donor cells, sampled 360 days after TCRalphabeta/CD19-depleted stem cell transplant. Source of these receptors: a male patient under 18 who had a stem cell transplant for acute myeloid leukemia, so the T cells may come from the graft donor.

In this sample, this clonotype turned up a few times. J is TRBJ2-3 and V is TRBV7-6, with TRBD2 matching over 13 bases. The V segment lost 2 bases and the J segment 3 bases; nucleotides outside the gene matches: 14. The germline V gene has CDR1 SGHVS and CDR2 FNYEAQ. The CDR3 contains 20 residues. The CDR3, as DNA: TGTGCCAGCAGCTTACACTATAGGGGGACTAGCGGGATGGGAACAGATACGCAGTATTTT. Amino acid sequence: CASSLHYRGTSGMGTDTQYF.

A few counts support this clonotype. The V and J genes are TRBV11-3 and TRBJ1-1; no firm D call. Deletions cut 3 bases from V and 4 bases from J, with 12 bases between. The CDR3 loop spans 14 amino acids. Germline V gene sequence: CDR1 SGHNT, CDR2 YENEEA. CDR3 sequence reads: CASSFSHVGTEAFF. The CDR3 DNA reads TGTGCCAGCAGCTTTAGCCATGTGGGCACTGAAGCTTTCTTT. The variable domain in full, completed from reference TRBV11-3 and TRBJ1-1, reads EAGVVQSPRYKIIEKKQPVAFWCNPISGHNTLYWYLQNLGQGPELLIRYENEEAVDDSQLPKDRFSAERLKGVDSTLKIQPAELGDSAVYLCASSFSHVGTEAFFGQGTRLTVV.